This TCR beta chain is drawn from a study of T-cell memory formation after mild COVID-19. Study in general: TCR clusters were mostly confined to one donor each.

In its sample, this clonotype was seen a few times. Its specificity is not known. The germline gives CDR1 KGHDR, CDR2 SFDVKD. V lost 8 bases and J lost 0; bases outside the gene matches: 2. This CDR3 has 13 residues. One entry per CDR3 protein results from TCRdb running MiXCR on the 5' RACE reads. The sample yields almost 550,000 distinct CDR3 sequences, around 21% seen once. Findings of the study overall: Whereas later expanders leaned CD4+, clones contracting day 15 to 85 showed a balanced CD4/CD8 makeup. Whether day 37 second-wave clones are SARS-CoV-2-specific was not confirmed.

What was sequenced was PBMCs or a T cell subset sorted from them (not recorded which). V and J are TRBV24-1 and TRBJ1-1; TRBD1 agrees at 7 bases. This clonotype originated in an adult woman who had mild COVID-19 (a few samples of this study predate the infection). Cell type and time point are not known. The CDR3 protein is CATKDRLNTEAFF. Here the CDR3 DNA reads TGTGCCACCAAGGACAGGCTGAACACTGAAGCTTTCTTT.